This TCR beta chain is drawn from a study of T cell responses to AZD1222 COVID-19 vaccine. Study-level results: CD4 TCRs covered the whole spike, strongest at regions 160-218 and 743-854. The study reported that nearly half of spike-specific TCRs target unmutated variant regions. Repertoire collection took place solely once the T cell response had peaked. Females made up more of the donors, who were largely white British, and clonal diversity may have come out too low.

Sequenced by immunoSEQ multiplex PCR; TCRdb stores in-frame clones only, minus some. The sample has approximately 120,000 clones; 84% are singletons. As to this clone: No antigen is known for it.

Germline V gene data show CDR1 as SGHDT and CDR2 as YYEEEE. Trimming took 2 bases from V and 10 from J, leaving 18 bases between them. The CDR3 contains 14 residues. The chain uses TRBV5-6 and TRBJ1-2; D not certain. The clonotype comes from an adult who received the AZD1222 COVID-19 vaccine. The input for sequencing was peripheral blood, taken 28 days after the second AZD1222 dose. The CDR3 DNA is TGTGCCAGCAGCTTAAAGATGGTTCCCTCTGACTACACCTTC. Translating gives CASSLKMVPSDYTF.